This T cell receptor (beta chain) derives from a study of regulatory T cells in long-lasting Graves disease. At the level of the study: Over 5 years of antithyroid drugs with positive TSH receptor antibodies was taken to mean persistent Graves' disease. General study findings and limits: Few sampled subjects may have lowered accuracy.

The time point here: persistent/refractory GD, antithyroid drugs over 5 years with positive TRAb. PBMC-derived RNA was used for the TCR library. The CDR3 runs 14 residues. V was cut by 3 bases and J by 5 bases, with 13 bases left in between. CDR1 and CDR2 from the germline V gene are DFQATT and SNEGSKA (reference sequence). Turning to this clonotype: Its antigen is not known.

Library construction for TCR beta used iRepertoire HTBI primers and Arm-PCR of CDR3 regions. From the multiplex PCR reads, TCRdb called clonotypes with MiXCR, one entry per CDR3 protein. The repertoire includes 650,000 to 850,000 distinct CDR3 sequences, 30% of them detected once, and roughly 41% sits in the top ten. The chain has TRBV20-1 and TRBJ1-4; D might be TRBD1 (6 bases). The sequence was obtained from a female donor with Graves disease. Sequencing was performed on peripheral blood mononuclear cells (PBMCs), taken when the disease was refractory, from a patient treated with antithyroid drugs. The CDR3 loop reads CSASSAGENEKLFF. The CDR3 coding sequence is TGCAGTGCTAGCTCGGCAGGGGAAAATGAAAAACTGTTTTTT.